A single sample is the source of the 21 T cell receptor beta chains below, sequenced in a study of T cell responses to AZD1222 COVID-19 vaccine. The assay was immunoSEQ multiplex PCR, and TCRdb's table has in-frame clones only and misses some. This sample has 95,000 to 100,000 clones, with 85% to 90% found just once. This specimen was peripheral blood, taken 28 days after the second AZD1222 dose. The origin of the receptors is an adult who received the AZD1222 COVID-19 vaccine.

This chain joins TRBV30 and TRBJ2-7, with D uncertain. This CDR3 has 12 residues. Germline lookup yields CDR1 GTSNPN and CDR2 SVGIG (reference sequence). V lost 0 bases and J lost 9, with 12 bases in between. The CDR3 nucleotides are TGTGCCTGGAGTGTAATCCCCGATGCGCAGTACTTC. It is translated as CAWSVIPDAQYF.

The gene calls are TRBV5-4 and TRBJ1-1; 7 bases are a match to TRBD1. The V and J ends lost 2 bases and 0 bases, in that order; junction bases with no gene match: 4. The CDR3 has 15 residues. Germline lookup yields CDR1 SGHNT and CDR2 YYREEE (reference sequence). The CDR3 here is CASSFPGGMNTEAFF. The CDR3, as DNA: TGTGCCAGCAGCTTCCCAGGGGGAATGAACACTGAAGCTTTCTTT.

The rearrangement joins TRBV10-1 to TRBJ2-7, with D possibly TRBD1 on 6 matching bases. The CDR3 has 14 residues. Trimming stripped 6 bases from V and 2 bases from J, with 14 bases between. CDR1 WNHNN and CDR2 SYGVQD come from the germline V gene (reference sequence). The CDR3 is CASRPQGYAYEQYF. DNA of the CDR3: TGCGCCAGCAGGCCACAGGGCTACGCCTACGAGCAGTACTTC.

The J gene is TRBJ2-3, the V gene TRBV7-3; 8 positions agree with TRBD2. The CDR3 consists of 16 residues. The ends lost 1 base at V and 4 bases at J; junction bases unmatched: 7. Germline CDR1 reads SGHTA; CDR2 reads FQGTGA. CDR3 protein: CASSLKLAGSADTQYF. CDR3 nucleotides: TGTGCCAGCAGCTTAAAGTTAGCGGGGTCCGCAGATACGCAGTATTTT.

The chain joins TRBV7-3 to TRBJ2-1; 9 bases fit TRBD1. V shed 4 bases, J shed 5 bases, and the junction held 6 bases outside the gene matches. The germline V gene has CDR1 SGHTA and CDR2 FQGTGA. The CDR3 contains 15 residues. The CDR3 DNA is TGTGCCAGCAGCTCGGACAGGGGTATAGACAATGAGCAGTTCTTC. Amino acid sequence: CASSSDRGIDNEQFF.

This rearrangement joins TRBV6-4 to TRBJ2-7, with TRBD2 matching over 8 bases. V was pared by 3 bases and J by 0 bases, with 1 base of the junction left unmatched. This CDR3 spans 14 amino acids. Germline values: CDR1 MRHNA, CDR2 SNTAGT. CDR3 protein: CASSETSGSYEQYF. CDR3 DNA: TGTGCCAGCAGTGAAACTAGCGGCTCCTACGAGCAGTACTTC.

The V call is TRBV5-1, the J call TRBJ2-3; possible D gene TRBD2, 6 bases. This CDR3 is built from 17 residues. V dropped 4 bases and J dropped 0 bases, with 18 bases sitting between them. Germline V gene data show CDR1 as SGHRS and CDR2 as YFSETQ. In nucleotides, the CDR3 is TGCGCCAGCAGCCCAAATTCCGGGACTCGAAGCACAGATACGCAGTATTTT. Translated: CASSPNSGTRSTDTQYF. The full variable domain, rest sourced from reference TRBV5-1 and TRBJ2-3, is KAGVTQTPRYLIKTRGQQVTLSCSPISGHRSVSWYQQTPGQGLQFLFEYFSETQRNKGNFPGRFSGRQFSNSRSEMNVSTLELGDSALYLCASSPNSGTRSTDTQYFGPGTRLTVL.

The chain links TRBV7-8 to TRBJ1-5; weak D call: TRBD1 (6 bases). The CDR3 is 15 amino acids. V lost 3 bases and J 6 bases, leaving 15 bases between the germline ends. Germline V CDR1 and CDR2: SGHVS, FQNEAQ. The CDR3 loop is CASSLSRGRFQPQHF. DNA of the CDR3: TGTGCCAGCAGCTTGTCGCGGGGGCGGTTTCAGCCCCAGCATTTT.

This sequence joins TRBV1 and TRBJ2-2; TRBD2 is the table's D call, not checked against the DNA. TRBV1 is noted as a pseudogene. This CDR3 has 20 residues. In DNA form, the CDR3 reads TGCACCAGCAGCCAAACAAACCCAATAGCGGAAATCGCGAACACCGGGGAGCTGTTTTTT. This translates into CTSSQTNPIAEIANTGELFF.

The chain links TRBV5-1 to TRBJ1-4; D is unclear. CDR1 is SGHRS, CDR2 YFSETQ, per germline. The CDR3 consists of 14 residues. V was shortened by 1 base and J by 5 bases, with 9 bases between the two germline ends. The CDR3 bases are TGCGCCAGCAGCTTGACTGAAGGAAATGAAAAACTGTTTTTT. Translating it yields CASSLTEGNEKLFF.

In this sample, this clone turned up once. The V and J genes are TRBV3-1 (or the pseudogene TRBV3-2) and TRBJ1-1; D ambiguous. Trimming left V 3 bases short and J 12 bases short, with 17 bases between. This CDR3 comprises 13 residues. CDR1 is LGHDT and CDR2 is YNNKEL in the germline V gene (reference sequence). The CDR3 loop reads CASSQKGQHQSFF. For the CDR3, the DNA is TGTGCCAGCAGCCAGAAAGGGCAGCACCAGTCTTTCTTT.

The chain carries TRBV4-1 and TRBJ2-7; a possible D gene is TRBD1 (6 bases). The germline CDR1 and CDR2 sequences are MGHRA and YSYEKL. V lost 3 bases and J lost 6, with 15 bases in between. The CDR3 has 14 residues. For the CDR3, the DNA is TGCGCCAGCAGCCAGGGACACCCGGTTTTCGAGCAGTACTTC. Its protein is CASSQGHPVFEQYF.

V gene TRBV9 combines with J gene TRBJ2-7; 7 bases are shared with TRBD1. V shed 4 bases and J 4 bases; nucleotides not matched to a gene: 11. The CDR3 totals 15 residues. In germline, CDR1 is SGDLS, CDR2 YYNGEE. CDR3 sequence reads: CASSRTQGDDYEQYF. CDR3 in DNA: TGTGCCAGCAGCAGAACGCAGGGGGATGATTACGAGCAGTACTTC.

The V and J genes are TRBV6-5 and TRBJ2-2; D may be TRBD1 (6 bases). The CDR3 totals 15 residues. The germline gives CDR1 MNHEY, CDR2 SVGAGI. V was trimmed by 5 bases and J by 3 bases, leaving 13 bases between them. CDR3 DNA: TGTGCCAGCAGTATCGACAGGAGCCACACCGGGGAGCTGTTTTTT. Translated, it gives CASSIDRSHTGELFF.

The chain has TRBV18 and TRBJ2-7; no reliable D call. The CDR3 runs to 17 residues. Germline loops: CDR1 KGHSH, CDR2 LQKENI. Trimming took off 1 base at V and 1 base at J, with 17 bases between the two ends. Here the CDR3 reads CASSPRVRSTLSYEQYF. Here the CDR3 DNA reads TGTGCCAGCTCACCACGAGTTCGCAGCACTTTATCCTACGAGCAGTACTTC.

The rearrangement links TRBV11-2 to TRBJ2-7; TRBD2 agrees at 12 bases. Germline CDR1 and CDR2: SGHAT and FQNNGV. The V gene end was trimmed by 2 bases and the J gene end by 1 base; junction bases not matched to a gene: 3. This CDR3 spans 16 amino acids. DNA for the CDR3: TGTGCCAGCAGCTTAACTAGCGGGAGGCAATCCTACGAGCAGTACTTC. Amino acids: CASSLTSGRQSYEQYF. The variable domain in full, completed from reference TRBV11-2 and TRBJ2-7, reads EAGVAQSPRYKIIEKRQSVAFWCNPISGHATLYWYQQILGQGPKLLIQFQNNGVVDDSQLPKDRFSAERLKGVDSTLKIQPAKLEDSAVYLCASSLTSGRQSYEQYFGPGTRLTVT.

The chain links TRBV10-3 to TRBJ1-3; D not resolved. The CDR3 consists of 15 residues. Trimming took 3 bases from V and 0 from J, leaving 9 bases between them. The germline CDR1 and CDR2 sequences are ENHRY and SYGVKD. The chain's CDR3 is CAISDPTFSGNTIYF. CDR3 sequence (DNA): TGTGCCATCAGTGATCCGACATTCTCTGGAAACACCATATATTTT.

The V and J genes are TRBV19 and TRBJ1-5, with 9 positions matching TRBD1. This CDR3 spans 15 amino acids. The germline gives CDR1 LNHDA, CDR2 SQIVND (reference sequence). The V segment lost 9 bases and the J segment 4 bases; nucleotides outside the gene matches: 10. CDR3 bases: TGTGCCAGCTCCCGAGACAGGGGGTTTAATCAGCCCCAGCATTTT. Protein sequence: CASSRDRGFNQPQHF. Combining the CDR3 with reference TRBV19 and TRBJ1-5 gives the whole variable domain DGGITQSPKYLFRKEGQNVTLSCEQNLNHDAMYWYRQDPGQGLRLIYYSQIVNDFQKGDIAEGYSVSREKKESFPLTVTSAQKNPTAFYLCASSRDRGFNQPQHFGDGTRLSIL.

The chain has TRBV2 and TRBJ2-1; 13 nucleotides agree with TRBD2. Germline CDR1 SNHLY, CDR2 FYNNEI. Trimming cost V 4 bases and J 3 bases; bases outside gene matches: 12. The length of the CDR3 is 19 residues. The DNA of the CDR3 is TGTGCCAGCAGTGTCGATCGGACTAGCGGGAGTTCCGACTACAATGAGCAGTTCTTC. Protein product: CASSVDRTSGSSDYNEQFF.

The genes are TRBV10-1 and TRBJ2-5, with 7 bases lining up with TRBD2. The germline CDR1 and CDR2 sequences are WNHNN and SYGVQD (reference sequence). The CDR3 is 14 residues long. The V segment lost 0 bases and the J segment 5 bases; nucleotides outside the gene matches: 3. The CDR3 here is CASSESELAETQYF. For the CDR3, the DNA is TGCGCCAGCAGTGAGTCGGAACTAGCGGAGACCCAGTACTTC.

The chain's CDR3 is CASSSGSSYEQYF. The CDR3 DNA sequence: TGTGCCAGCAGCTCCGGGAGCTCCTACGAGCAGTACTTC. The V and J genes are TRBV12-3 or TRBV12-4 and TRBJ2-7; maybe TRBD2 (6 bases). This CDR3 spans 13 amino acids. V lost 6 bases, J lost 0 bases, and 9 bases lay in between.